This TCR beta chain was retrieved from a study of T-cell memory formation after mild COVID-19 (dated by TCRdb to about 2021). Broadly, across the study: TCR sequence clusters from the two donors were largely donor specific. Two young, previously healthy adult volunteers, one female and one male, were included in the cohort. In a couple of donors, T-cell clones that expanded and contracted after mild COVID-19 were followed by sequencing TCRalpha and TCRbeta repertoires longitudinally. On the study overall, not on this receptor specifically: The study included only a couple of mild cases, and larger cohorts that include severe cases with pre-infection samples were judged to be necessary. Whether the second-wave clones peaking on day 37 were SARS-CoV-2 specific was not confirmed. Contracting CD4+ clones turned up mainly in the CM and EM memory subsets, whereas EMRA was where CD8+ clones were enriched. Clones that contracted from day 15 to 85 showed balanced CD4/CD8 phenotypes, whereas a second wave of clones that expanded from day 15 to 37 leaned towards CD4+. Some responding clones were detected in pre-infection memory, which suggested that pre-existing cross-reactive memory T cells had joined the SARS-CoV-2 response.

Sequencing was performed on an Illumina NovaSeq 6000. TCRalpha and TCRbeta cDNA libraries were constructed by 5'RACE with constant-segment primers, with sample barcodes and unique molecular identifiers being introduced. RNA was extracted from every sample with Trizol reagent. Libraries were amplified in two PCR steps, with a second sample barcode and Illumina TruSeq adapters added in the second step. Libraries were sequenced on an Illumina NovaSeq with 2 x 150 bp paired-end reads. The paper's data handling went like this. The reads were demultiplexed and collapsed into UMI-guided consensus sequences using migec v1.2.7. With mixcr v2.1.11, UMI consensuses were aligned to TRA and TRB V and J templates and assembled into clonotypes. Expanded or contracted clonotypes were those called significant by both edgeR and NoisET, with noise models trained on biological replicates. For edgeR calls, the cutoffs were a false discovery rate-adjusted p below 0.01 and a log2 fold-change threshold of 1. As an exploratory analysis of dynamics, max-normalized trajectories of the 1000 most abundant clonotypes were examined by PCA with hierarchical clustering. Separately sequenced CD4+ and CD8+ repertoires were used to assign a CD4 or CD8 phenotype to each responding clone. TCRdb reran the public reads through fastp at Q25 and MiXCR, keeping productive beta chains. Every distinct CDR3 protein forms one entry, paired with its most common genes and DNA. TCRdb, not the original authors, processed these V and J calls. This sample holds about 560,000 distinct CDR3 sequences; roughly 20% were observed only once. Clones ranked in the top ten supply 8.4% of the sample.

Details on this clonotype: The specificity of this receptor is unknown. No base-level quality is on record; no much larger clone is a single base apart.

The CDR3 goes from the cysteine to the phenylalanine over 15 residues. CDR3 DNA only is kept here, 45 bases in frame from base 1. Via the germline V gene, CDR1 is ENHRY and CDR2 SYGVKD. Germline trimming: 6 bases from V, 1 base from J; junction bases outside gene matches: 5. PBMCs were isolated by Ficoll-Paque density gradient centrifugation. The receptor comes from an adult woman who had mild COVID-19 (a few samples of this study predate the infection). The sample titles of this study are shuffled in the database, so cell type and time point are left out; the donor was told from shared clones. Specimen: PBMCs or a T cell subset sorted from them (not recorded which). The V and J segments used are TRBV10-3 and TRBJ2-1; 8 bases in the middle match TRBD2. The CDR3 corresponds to CAIRTSGGSYNEQFF. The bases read TGTGCCATCAGAACTAGCGGCGGGTCCTACAATGAGCAGTTCTTC.